This TCR beta chain was recovered during a study of Ad26.COV2.S vaccination and SARS-CoV-2 variants. The CDR3 spans 17 residues. Trimming cost V 0 bases and J 1 base, with 15 bases left between them. Per germline, CDR1 LNHNV and CDR2 YYDKDF (reference sequence). Generated by immunoSEQ multiplex PCR, the TCRdb table keeps only in-frame clones and is missing some. The table includes about half a million clones, about 88% detected once. Indicated treatment: around 19 received Ad26.COV2.S at low or high dose, single or two shots; roughly five received placebo; per-sample allocation not given. Specimens were obtained on day 63 following the first vaccine or placebo injection. An Ad26 vector expressing Wuhan-strain SARS-CoV-2 spike served as the vaccine.

This TCR came from a person between 18 and 65 years old who received the Ad26.COV2.S COVID-19 vaccine or a placebo. The chain joins TRBV15 to TRBJ1-2; D is uncertain. The sample in question was peripheral blood, obtained in a trial of Ad26.COV2.S vaccine versus placebo. The CDR3 DNA sequence: TGTGCCACCAGCAGAGATCTTCGGGATTGGCTTAACTATGGCTACACCTTC. Residues: CATSRDLRDWLNYGYTF.